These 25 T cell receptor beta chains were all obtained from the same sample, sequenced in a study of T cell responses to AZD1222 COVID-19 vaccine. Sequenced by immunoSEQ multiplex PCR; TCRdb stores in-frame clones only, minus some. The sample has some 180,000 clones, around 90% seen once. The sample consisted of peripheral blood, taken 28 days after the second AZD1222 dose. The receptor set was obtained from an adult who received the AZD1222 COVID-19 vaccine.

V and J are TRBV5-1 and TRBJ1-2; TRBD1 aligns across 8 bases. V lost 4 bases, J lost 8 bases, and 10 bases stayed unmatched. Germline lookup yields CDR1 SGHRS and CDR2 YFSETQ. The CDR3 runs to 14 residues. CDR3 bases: TGCGCCAGCAGCCCAGGGGGCGAGTCGTGGGGCTACACCTTC. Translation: CASSPGGESWGYTF.

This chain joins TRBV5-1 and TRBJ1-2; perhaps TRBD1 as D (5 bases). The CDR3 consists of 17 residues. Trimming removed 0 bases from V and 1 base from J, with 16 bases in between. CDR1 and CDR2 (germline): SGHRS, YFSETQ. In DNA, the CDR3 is TGCGCCAGCAGCTTGGATGGAGGGGAATGGGGTAACTATGGCTACACCTTC. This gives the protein CASSLDGGEWGNYGYTF.

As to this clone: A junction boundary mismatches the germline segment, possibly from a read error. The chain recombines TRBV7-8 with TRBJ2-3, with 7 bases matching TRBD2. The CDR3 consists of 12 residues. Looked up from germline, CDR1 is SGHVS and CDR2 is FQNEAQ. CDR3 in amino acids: CASSRGADTQYF. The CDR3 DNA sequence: TGTGCTAGCAGCCGGGGGGCAGATACGCAGTATTTT.

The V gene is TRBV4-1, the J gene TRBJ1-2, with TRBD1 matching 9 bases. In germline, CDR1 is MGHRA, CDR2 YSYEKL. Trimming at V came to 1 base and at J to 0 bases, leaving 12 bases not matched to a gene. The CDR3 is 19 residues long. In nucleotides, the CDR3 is TGCGCCAGCAGCCAAGGAAGGGCGGGACAGGGACCCGCTAACTATGGCTACACCTTC. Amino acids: CASSQGRAGQGPANYGYTF.

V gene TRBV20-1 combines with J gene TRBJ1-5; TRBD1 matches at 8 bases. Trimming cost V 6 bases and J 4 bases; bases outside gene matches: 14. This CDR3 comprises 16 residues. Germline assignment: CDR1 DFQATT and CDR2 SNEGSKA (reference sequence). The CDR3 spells CSASSPSGGKNQPQHF. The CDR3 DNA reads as TGCAGTGCCAGTTCCCCCTCAGGGGGCAAAAATCAGCCCCAGCATTTT.

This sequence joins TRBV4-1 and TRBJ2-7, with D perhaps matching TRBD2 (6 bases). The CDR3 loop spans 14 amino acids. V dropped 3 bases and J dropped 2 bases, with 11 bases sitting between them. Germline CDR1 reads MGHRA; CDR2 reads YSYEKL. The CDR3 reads CASSQEGYTYEQYF. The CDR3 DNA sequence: TGCGCCAGCAGCCAGGAGGGATATACCTACGAGCAGTACTTC.

CDR3 DNA: TGTGCCAGCAGTTTGGACAGTCACACTGAAGCTTTCTTT. The encoded protein is CASSLDSHTEAFF. The gene calls are TRBV27 and TRBJ1-1; D is perhaps TRBD1 (6 bases). The CDR3 contains 13 residues. V lost 3 bases and J lost 3, with 8 bases in between. Germline values: CDR1 MNHEY, CDR2 SMNVEV (reference sequence).

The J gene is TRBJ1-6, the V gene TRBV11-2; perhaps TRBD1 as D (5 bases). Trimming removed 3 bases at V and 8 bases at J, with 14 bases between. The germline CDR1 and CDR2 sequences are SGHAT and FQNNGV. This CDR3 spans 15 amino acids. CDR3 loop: CASSFEWGFDSPLHF. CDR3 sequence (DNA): TGTGCCAGCAGCTTCGAGTGGGGGTTCGATTCACCCCTCCACTTT.

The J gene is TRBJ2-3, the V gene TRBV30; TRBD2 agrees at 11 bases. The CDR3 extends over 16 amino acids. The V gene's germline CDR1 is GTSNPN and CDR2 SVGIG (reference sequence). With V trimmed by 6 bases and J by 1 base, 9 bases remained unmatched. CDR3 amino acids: CACLAGGPGGTDTQYF. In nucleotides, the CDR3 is TGTGCCTGTCTAGCGGGGGGCCCCGGAGGCACAGATACGCAGTATTTT.

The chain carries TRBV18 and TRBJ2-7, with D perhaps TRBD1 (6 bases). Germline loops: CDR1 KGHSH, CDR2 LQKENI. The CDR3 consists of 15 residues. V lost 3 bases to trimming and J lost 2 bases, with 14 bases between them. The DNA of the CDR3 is TGTGCCAGCTCACCGACGTCACAGGGAACCTACGAGCAGTACTTC. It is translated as CASSPTSQGTYEQYF.

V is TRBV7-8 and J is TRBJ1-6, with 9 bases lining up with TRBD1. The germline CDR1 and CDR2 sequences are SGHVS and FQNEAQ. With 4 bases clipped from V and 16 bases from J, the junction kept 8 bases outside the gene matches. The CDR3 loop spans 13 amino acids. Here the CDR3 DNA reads TGTGCCAGCAGCTATTTTTACAGGGGGCGTCTCCACTTT. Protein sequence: CASSYFYRGRLHF.

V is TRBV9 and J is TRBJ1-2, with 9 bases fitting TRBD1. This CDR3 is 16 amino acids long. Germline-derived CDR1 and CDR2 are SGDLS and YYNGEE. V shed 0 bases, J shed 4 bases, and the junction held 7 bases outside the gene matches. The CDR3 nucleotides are TGTGCCAGCAGCGTAGCCCCACAGGGGGCTCTCTATGGCTACACCTTC. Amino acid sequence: CASSVAPQGALYGYTF.

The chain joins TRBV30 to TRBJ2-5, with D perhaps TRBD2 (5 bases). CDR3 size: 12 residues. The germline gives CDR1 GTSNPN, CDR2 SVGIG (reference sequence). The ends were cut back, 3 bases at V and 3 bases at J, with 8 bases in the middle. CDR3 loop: CAWSLAKETQYF. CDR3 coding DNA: TGTGCCTGGAGCCTAGCCAAAGAGACCCAGTACTTC.

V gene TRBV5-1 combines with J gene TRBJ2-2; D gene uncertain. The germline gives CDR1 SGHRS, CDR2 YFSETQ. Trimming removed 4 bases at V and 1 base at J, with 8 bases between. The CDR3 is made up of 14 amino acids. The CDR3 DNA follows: TGCGCCAGCAGCAACCAGGAGAACACCGGGGAGCTGTTTTTT. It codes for CASSNQENTGELFF.

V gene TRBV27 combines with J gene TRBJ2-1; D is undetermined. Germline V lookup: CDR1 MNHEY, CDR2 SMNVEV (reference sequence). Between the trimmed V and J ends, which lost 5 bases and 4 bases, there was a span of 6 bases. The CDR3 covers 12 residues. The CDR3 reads CASSGFYNEQFF. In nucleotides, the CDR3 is TGTGCCAGCAGTGGGTTTTACAATGAGCAGTTCTTC.

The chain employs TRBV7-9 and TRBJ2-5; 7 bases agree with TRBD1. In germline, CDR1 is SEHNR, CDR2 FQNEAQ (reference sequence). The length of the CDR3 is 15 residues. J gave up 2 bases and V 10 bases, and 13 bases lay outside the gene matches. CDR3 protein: CATALIGDRQETQYF. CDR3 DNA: TGTGCCACCGCCCTGATTGGGGACAGACAAGAGACCCAGTACTTC.

The CDR3 nucleotides are TGTGCCAGTAGGGTTCAGGGGCTAGCTAACTATGGCTACACCTTC. Amino acids: CASRVQGLANYGYTF. The genes are TRBV19 and TRBJ1-2, with D possibly matching TRBD1 (6 bases). Germline loops: CDR1 LNHDA, CDR2 SQIVND (reference sequence). CDR3 length: 15 amino acids. Trimming stripped 6 bases from V and 0 bases from J, with 14 bases between.

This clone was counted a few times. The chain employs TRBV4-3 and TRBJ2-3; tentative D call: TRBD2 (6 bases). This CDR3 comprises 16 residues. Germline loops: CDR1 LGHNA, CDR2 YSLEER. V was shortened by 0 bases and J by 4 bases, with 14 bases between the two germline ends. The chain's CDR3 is CASSQDGRGMADTQYF. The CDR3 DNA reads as TGCGCCAGCAGCCAAGATGGACGGGGGATGGCAGATACGCAGTATTTT.

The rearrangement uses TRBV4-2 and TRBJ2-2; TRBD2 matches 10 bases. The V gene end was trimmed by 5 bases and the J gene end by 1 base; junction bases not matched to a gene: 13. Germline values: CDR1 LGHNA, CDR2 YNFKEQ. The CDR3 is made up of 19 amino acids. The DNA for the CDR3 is TGTGCCAGCAGCAAAAAATTCCTAGCGGGGGCCCGGAACACCGGGGAGCTGTTTTTT. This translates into CASSKKFLAGARNTGELFF.

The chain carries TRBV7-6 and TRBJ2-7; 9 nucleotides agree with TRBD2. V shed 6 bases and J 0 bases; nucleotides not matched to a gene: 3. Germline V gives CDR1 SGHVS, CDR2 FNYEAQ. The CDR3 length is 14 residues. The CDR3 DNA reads TGTGCCAGCAGTGCTAGCGGGGACTCCTACGAGCAGTACTTC. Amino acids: CASSASGDSYEQYF. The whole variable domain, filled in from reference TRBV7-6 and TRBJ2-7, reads GAGVSQSPRYKVTKRGQDVALRCDPISGHVSLYWYRQALGQGPEFLTYFNYEAQQDKSGLPNDRFSAERPEGSISTLTIQRTEQRDSAMYRCASSASGDSYEQYFGPGTRLTVT.

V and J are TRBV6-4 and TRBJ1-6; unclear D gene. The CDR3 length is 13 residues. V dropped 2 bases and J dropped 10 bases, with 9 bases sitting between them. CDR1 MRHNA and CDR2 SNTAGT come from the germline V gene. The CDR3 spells CASSDRPESPLHF. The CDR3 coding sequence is TGTGCCAGCAGTGACAGGCCAGAATCACCCCTCCACTTT.

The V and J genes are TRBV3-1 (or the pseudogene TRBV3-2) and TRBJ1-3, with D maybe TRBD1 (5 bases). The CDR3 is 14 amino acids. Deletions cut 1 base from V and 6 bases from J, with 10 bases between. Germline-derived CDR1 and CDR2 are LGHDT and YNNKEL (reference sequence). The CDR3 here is CASSQGSGTNTIYF. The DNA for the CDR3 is TGTGCCAGCAGCCAAGGCTCAGGGACAAACACCATATATTTT.

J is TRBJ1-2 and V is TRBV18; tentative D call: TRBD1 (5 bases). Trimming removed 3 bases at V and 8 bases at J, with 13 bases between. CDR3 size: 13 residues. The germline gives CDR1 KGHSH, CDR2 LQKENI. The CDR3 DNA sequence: TGTGCCAGCTCACCCCTCTTGACAGAAGGCTACACCTTC. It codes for CASSPLLTEGYTF.

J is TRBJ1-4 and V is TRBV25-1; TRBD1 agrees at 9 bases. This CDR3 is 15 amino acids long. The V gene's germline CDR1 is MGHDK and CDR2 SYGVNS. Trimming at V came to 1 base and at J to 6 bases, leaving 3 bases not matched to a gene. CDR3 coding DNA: TGTGCCAGCAGTGAATGGGACAGGGTGGATGAAAAACTGTTTTTT. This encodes CASSEWDRVDEKLFF.

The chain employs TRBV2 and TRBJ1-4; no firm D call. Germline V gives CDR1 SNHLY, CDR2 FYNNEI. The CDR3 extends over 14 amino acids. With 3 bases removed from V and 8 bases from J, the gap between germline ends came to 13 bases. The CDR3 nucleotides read TGTGCCAGCAGTGAGGGCGATGTTTGGGAAAAACTGTTTTTT. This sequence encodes CASSEGDVWEKLFF.